The 27 T cell receptor beta chains presented below share a single source sample, sequenced in a study of blood T cells in healthy people across ages. Next came a second PCR, run for about 7 to 12 cycles, which used a sample-barcoded 5' primer along with a J-beta primer mix. Each CDR3 protein is one row after TCRdb ran MiXCR on the 5' RACE reads. The table lists 1.5 million to 2 million distinct CDR3 sequences, about 28% of them singletons, with 7.7% in the top ten. Specimen: blood. These receptors originate from a woman in her 30s in good health.

The chain is built from TRBV5-1 and TRBJ2-5, with 7 positions matching TRBD1. The V gene's germline CDR1 is SGHRS and CDR2 YFSETQ. After removal of 3 bases from V and 5 bases from J, the junction contained 19 bases not matched to a gene. The CDR3 is made up of 18 amino acids. The CDR3 region is CASSSDGKFDRVEETQYF. The CDR3 nucleotides read TGCGCCAGCAGCTCTGATGGTAAATTCGACAGGGTTGAGGAGACCCAGTACTTC.

In its sample, this clonotype was seen many times. The genes are TRBV10-3 and TRBJ2-3, with 10 bases lining up with TRBD2. The CDR3 has 15 amino acids. Germline V gives CDR1 ENHRY, CDR2 SYGVKD. The V and J ends lost 4 bases and 6 bases, in that order; junction bases with no gene match: 7. In DNA, the CDR3 is TGTGCCATCAGTGCAGGACTAGCGGTGGCGGATACGCAGTATTTT. Its protein is CAISAGLAVADTQYF.

The chain carries TRBV5-1 and TRBJ2-7; D ambiguous. V lost 5 bases and J 2 bases, leaving 11 bases between the germline ends. Germline CDR1 reads SGHRS; CDR2 reads YFSETQ. The CDR3 spans 13 residues. CDR3 nucleotides: TGCGCCAGCAGTTACGGGCTTCCCTACGAGCAGTACTTC. Translation gives CASSYGLPYEQYF.

This clonotype was detected a few times. The rearrangement joins TRBV7-2 to TRBJ2-3, with TRBD2 matching 7 bases. CDR3 size: 15 residues. Germline assignment: CDR1 SGHTA and CDR2 FQGNSA. J lost 4 bases, V lost 5 bases, and 9 bases had no gene match. The CDR3 coding sequence is TGTGCCAGCAGCAGACTAGCTAGTTCCCCAGATACGCAGTATTTT. Translating gives CASSRLASSPDTQYF.

The chain joins TRBV7-3 to TRBJ2-5; the D gene is possibly TRBD1 (6 bases). The germline V gene has CDR1 SGHTA and CDR2 FQGTGA. Trimming removed 2 bases at V and 11 bases at J, with 12 bases between. The CDR3 runs to 12 residues. The chain's CDR3 is CASSLVGGVQYF. CDR3 nucleotide sequence: TGTGCCAGCAGCTTAGTTGGGGGCGTGCAGTACTTC.

This rearrangement joins TRBV21-1 to TRBJ1-5; the D call TRBD1 from the table was never checked on the DNA. TRBV21-1 is noted as a pseudogene. The length of the CDR3 is 12 residues. For the CDR3, the DNA is TGTGCCATCCCTGGGCAAGGTCAGCCCCAGCATTTT. Its translation: CAIPGQGQPQHF.

This clonotype was seen a few times. J is TRBJ2-1 and V is TRBV3-1, with a tentative D call TRBD2 (5 bases). Germline lookup yields CDR1 LGHDT and CDR2 YNNKEL (reference sequence). The CDR3 covers 13 residues. V dropped 5 bases and J dropped 10 bases, with 15 bases sitting between them. The CDR3 bases are TGTGCCAGCAGCAGGATGGGAGACTACGAGCAGTTCTTC. Protein sequence: CASSRMGDYEQFF.

In its sample, this clonotype was seen many times. The rearrangement links TRBV28 to TRBJ2-1, with a tentative D call TRBD2 (6 bases). Germline CDR1 and CDR2: MDHEN and SYDVKM. V lost 6 bases and J 11 bases, leaving 20 bases between the germline ends. CDR3 length equals 14 residues. In DNA, the CDR3 is TGTGCCAGCAGCCGTCCTGGCGGGACCCGTAAGCAGTTCTTC. Translation gives CASSRPGGTRKQFF.

This clonotype was seen a few times. The chain combines TRBV2 with TRBJ2-3, with D hard to call. The CDR3 runs to 16 residues. Per the germline V gene, CDR1 is SNHLY and CDR2 is FYNNEI. The V end was cut by 4 bases, the J end by 5 bases, with 19 bases between. CDR3 sequence reads: CASSVVTAYDGDTQYF. The CDR3 nucleotides read TGTGCCAGCAGTGTAGTCACCGCCTATGATGGAGATACGCAGTATTTT. Based on the CDR3 plus reference TRBV2 and TRBJ2-3, the full variable domain is EPEVTQTPSHQVTQMGQEVILRCVPISNHLYFYWYRQILGQKVEFLVSFYNNEISEKSEIFDDQFSVERPDGSNFTLKIRSTKLEDSAMYFCASSVVTAYDGDTQYFGPGTRLTVL.

This clonotype has a handful of counts. At one of its ends the junction is not consistent with the germline gene, which may arise from a read error. The chain has TRBV15 and TRBJ2-7; the match to TRBD2 covers 9 bases. The CDR3 loop spans 16 amino acids. Germline V CDR1 and CDR2: LNHNV, YYDKDF (reference sequence). The CDR3 protein is CVTSSLAGTPFYEQYF. CDR3 DNA: TGTGTCACCAGCAGCCTAGCGGGGACCCCTTTCTACGAGCAGTACTTC. Combining the CDR3 with reference TRBV15 and TRBJ2-7 gives the whole variable domain DAMVIQNPRYQVTQFGKPVTLSCSQTLNHNVMYWYQQKSSQAPKLLFHYYDKDFNNEADTPDNFQSRRPNTSFCFLDIRSPGLGDTAMYLCVTSSLAGTPFYEQYFGPGTRLTVT.

In this sample, this clonotype turned up a few times. The junction departs from germline at one end; a sequencing error may be responsible. CDR3 sequence: CAGSLRQTWGYEQYF. The CDR3 nucleotides read TGTGCCGGCAGTTTGAGACAAACCTGGGGCTACGAGCAGTACTTC. The chain couples TRBV28 to TRBJ2-7, with D uncertain. Germline-derived CDR1 and CDR2 are MDHEN and SYDVKM. The CDR3 runs to 15 residues.

This chain links TRBV7-9 with TRBJ2-4, with a weak D call TRBD2 (5 bases). The V end was cut by 3 bases, the J end by 8 bases, with 11 bases between. The CDR3 runs to 13 residues. CDR1 SEHNR and CDR2 FQNEAQ come from the germline V gene (reference sequence). Here the CDR3 reads CASSFSGEDIQYF. The CDR3 bases are TGTGCCAGCAGCTTCTCCGGGGAAGACATTCAGTACTTC. The entire variable domain, with the rest obtained from reference TRBV7-9 and TRBJ2-4, is as follows: DTGVSQNPRHKITKRGQNVTFRCDPISEHNRLYWYRQTLGQGPEFLTYFQNEAQLEKSRLLSDRFSAERPKGSFSTLEIQRTEQGDSAMYLCASSFSGEDIQYFGAGTRLSVL.

The chain has TRBV7-2 and TRBJ2-3; D unclear. Per germline, CDR1 SGHTA and CDR2 FQGNSA. V was shortened by 3 bases and J by 6 bases, with 13 bases between the two germline ends. This CDR3 is built from 14 residues. CDR3: CASSFEGLRDTQYF. The CDR3 region has the DNA TGTGCCAGCAGCTTTGAAGGCCTCAGGGATACGCAGTATTTT.

This clonotype was recorded at least ten times. This chain connects TRBV7-6 to TRBJ2-7; no definite D call. CDR1 is SGHVS and CDR2 is FNYEAQ in the germline V gene. The CDR3 contains 13 residues. V gave up 0 bases and J gave up 2 bases, with 5 bases separating them. The CDR3 nucleotides are TGTGCCAGCAGCTTAGCTGCCCCCTACGAGCAGTACTTC. It is translated as CASSLAAPYEQYF.

The chain recombines TRBV27 with TRBJ1-5; D is unclear. With 3 bases removed from V and 6 bases from J, the gap between germline ends came to 12 bases. The V gene's germline CDR1 is MNHEY and CDR2 SMNVEV (reference sequence). This CDR3 spans 14 amino acids. The CDR3 coding sequence is TGTGCCAGCAGTTTCTCGGGGTTCCTTCAGCCCCAGCATTTT. Its translation is CASSFSGFLQPQHF.

This chain uses TRBV4-1 with TRBJ2-5; D is uncertain. CDR1 and CDR2 from the germline V gene are MGHRA and YSYEKL. The CDR3 has 15 amino acids. Trimming left V 0 bases short and J 3 bases short, with 11 bases between. The CDR3 region has the DNA TGCGCCAGCAGCCAAGATAGCCATGCGGAAGAGACCCAGTACTTC. As protein: CASSQDSHAEETQYF.

This clonotype was found many times. The chain links TRBV18 to TRBJ2-3; D gene ambiguous. Germline CDR1 reads KGHSH; CDR2 reads LQKENI. Trimming removed 3 bases at V and 12 bases at J, with 4 bases between. The CDR3 totals 9 residues. The CDR3 protein is CASSPSQYF. Written as DNA, the CDR3 is TGTGCCAGCTCACCCTCCCAGTATTTT.

V usage is TRBV24-1 and J usage is TRBJ1-2, with D unclear. CDR3 length: 13 residues. V was trimmed by 5 bases and J by 2 bases, leaving 8 bases between them. Germline-derived CDR1 and CDR2 are KGHDR and SFDVKD. The CDR3 loop is CATSGSPNYGYTF. CDR3 nucleotide sequence: TGTGCCACCAGTGGCAGCCCGAACTATGGCTACACCTTC.

This chain uses TRBV7-6 with TRBJ2-5, with D possibly being TRBD2 (7 bases). The CDR3 is made up of 16 amino acids. The V gene's germline CDR1 is SGHVS and CDR2 FNYEAQ. V shed 3 bases and J shed 0 bases, with 14 bases lying between them. The CDR3: CASSFGGPSYQETQYF. CDR3 DNA: TGTGCCAGCAGCTTCGGGGGGCCCTCGTACCAAGAGACCCAGTACTTC.

There are many counts of this clonotype. The V call is TRBV5-1, the J call TRBJ2-1; D may be TRBD2 (6 bases). The CDR3 contains 13 residues. The V end lost 2 bases, the J end lost 7 bases, and 10 bases lay between the germline ends. CDR1 is SGHRS, CDR2 YFSETQ, per germline. The CDR3 reads CASSFGTSNEQFF. The CDR3 nucleotides read TGCGCCAGCAGCTTCGGGACTTCGAATGAGCAGTTCTTC.

The chain couples TRBV12-3 or TRBV12-4 to TRBJ1-5, with D maybe TRBD1 (5 bases). Trimming shortened V by 7 bases and J by 4 bases, and 20 bases separated the two germline ends. There are 16 residues in the CDR3. The CDR3: CASTKRGGVPNQPQHF. CDR3 DNA: TGTGCCAGCACTAAACGGGGCGGGGTCCCAAATCAGCCCCAGCATTTT.

Points on this clonotype: Compared with germline, one end of the junction differs, possibly owing to a read error. The V call is TRBV7-2, the J call TRBJ1-1, with no clear D. This CDR3 is built from 14 residues. Germline V gene lookup returns CDR1 SGHTA and CDR2 FQGNSA. CDR3 DNA sequence: TGTGACAGCAGCCCCGGGCCCTCCAACACTGAAGCTTTCTTT. Protein sequence: CDSSPGPSNTEAFF.

The rearrangement joins TRBV20-1 to TRBJ2-7; D uncertain. CDR1 and CDR2 from the germline V gene are DFQATT and SNEGSKA (reference sequence). This CDR3 has 13 residues. Between the trimmed V and J ends, which lost 3 bases and 3 bases, there was a span of 12 bases. CDR3 nucleotides: TGCAGTGCTAGCAAGGGTGAAATCTACGAGCAGTACTTC. Residues: CSASKGEIYEQYF.

The rearrangement links TRBV23-1 to TRBJ2-4; D remains ambiguous. TRBV23-1 is flagged as an ORF with uncertain function. CDR3 size: 15 residues. Trimming took off 0 bases at V and 1 base at J, with 7 bases between the two ends. CDR3 residues: CASSQSKKAKNIQYF. Written as DNA, the CDR3 is TGCGCCAGCAGTCAATCGAAGAAGGCCAAAAACATTCAGTACTTC.

Turning to this clonotype: A read error may explain this, as a much larger clone is one base away. This chain joins TRBV20-1 and TRBJ2-7, with 7 bases fitting TRBD2. The CDR3 is 13 residues long. Losses at the gene ends were 5 bases for V and 2 bases for J; bases not matched to a gene: 6. CDR1 is DFQATT and CDR2 is SNEGSKA in the germline V gene (reference sequence). CDR3: CSAVIRGAYEQYF. CDR3 nucleotide sequence: TGCAGTGCTGTTATTCGGGGGGCCTACGAGCAGTACTTC.

This clonotype was recorded at least ten times. The chain uses TRBV5-5 and TRBJ2-5; 13 bases match TRBD2. The CDR3 has 17 residues. V was pared by 0 bases and J by 4 bases, with 6 bases of the junction left unmatched. The germline gives CDR1 SGHKS, CDR2 YYEKEE (reference sequence). The CDR3 loop is CASSLATSGGSVETQYF. Written as DNA, the CDR3 is TGTGCCAGCAGCTTGGCGACTAGCGGGGGGTCTGTAGAGACCCAGTACTTC.

The chain combines TRBV7-2 with TRBJ2-7; 9 nucleotides match TRBD2. The J segment lost 7 bases and the V segment lost 3 bases, leaving 13 bases of the junction unmatched. CDR3 length: 16 residues. Germline V lookup: CDR1 SGHTA, CDR2 FQGNSA. The CDR3 nucleotides read TGTGCCAGCAGCTTTCGCGGGGCTAGCGGGAAGGGTGAGCAGTACTTC. Encoded protein: CASSFRGASGKGEQYF.